This paragraph reports one T cell receptor (beta chain). The record originates from a study of blood T cells in healthy people across ages. Together with a sample-barcoded 5' primer, a J-beta primer mix was included in a second PCR lasting about 7 to 11 cycles. TCRdb processed the 5' RACE reads anew with MiXCR; each CDR3 protein has one entry. This repertoire shows some 860,000 distinct CDR3 sequences, roughly three fifths found once; its top ten account for more than 25%. V lost 4 bases, J lost 3 bases, and 11 bases lay in between. CDR3 length equals 14 residues. In germline, CDR1 is MNHEY, CDR2 SMNVEV (reference sequence).

The source of this sequence is a man in his forties or fifties in good health. V and J are TRBV27 and TRBJ2-3; D tentatively reads TRBD1 or TRBD2 (6 bases each). The sequencing input was blood. The CDR3 region is CASSSGGPTDTQYF. The CDR3 coding sequence is TGTGCCAGCAGTTCCGGGGGCCCAACAGATACGCAGTATTTT.